Listed below are T cell receptor beta chains from one sample, sequenced in a study of CD8 T cells in ankylosing spondylitis. One entry per CDR3 protein, called by TCRdb with MiXCR from the 5' RACE reads. The data show tens of thousands of distinct CDR3 sequences, approximately 8.9% seen once. Material for sequencing was blood, either unsorted or a sorted T cell fraction (not recorded which). Receptors were obtained from a male donor with ankylosing spondylitis. CDR3s include the opening cysteine and the closing phenylalanine or tryptophan. Fields, in order: J gene, V gene, clone size, D gene, CDR3 protein, CDR3 DNA. A D gene is named only where the DNA matches it firmly. Not all rows give a size; the values are once, few, many and, for expanded clones, a class.

TRBJ2-2 TRBV12-3/TRBV12-4 - - CASSLGFGELFF TGTGCCAGCAGTTTGGGGTTCGGGGAGCTGTTTTTT
TRBJ2-5 TRBV29-1 few TRBD2 CSVLAGEGETQYF TGCAGCGTTTTAGCGGGAGAAGGAGAGACCCAGTACTTC
TRBJ1-1 TRBV27 - - CASSLFGPNTEAFF TGTGCCAGCAGTTTATTTGGCCCGAACACTGAAGCTTTCTTT
TRBJ2-3 TRBV7-8 few TRBD2 CASSLVPLAGHSTDTQYF TGTGCCAGCAGCTTAGTCCCCCTAGCGGGCCACAGCACAGATACGCAGTATTTT
TRBJ2-6 TRBV5-6 - - CASSSTAPGANVLTF TGTGCCAGCAGTTCAACAGCACCTGGGGCCAACGTCCTGACTTTC
TRBJ2-1 TRBV12-3/TRBV12-4 many TRBD2 CASSYGLAGSDNEQFF TGTGCCAGCAGCTATGGACTAGCGGGATCGGACAATGAGCAGTTCTTC
TRBJ1-6 TRBV19 few - CASSIGSSSPLHF TGTGCCAGTAGTATCGGCAGTAGTTCACCCCTCCACTTT
TRBJ2-5 TRBV14 - - CASSQERTGVQETQYF TGTGCCAGCAGCCAAGAGAGGACGGGGGTCCAAGAGACCCAGTACTTC
TRBJ2-7 TRBV13 - - CASSMMTGTYEQYF TGTGCCAGCAGCATGATGACAGGGACTTACGAGCAGTACTTC
TRBJ2-3 TRBV7-6 - TRBD2 CASSFGTSGRDFTDTQYF TGTGCCAGCAGCTTCGGGACTAGCGGGAGGGATTTCACAGATACGCAGTATTTT
TRBJ1-3 TRBV12-3/TRBV12-4 few - CASSQQPGRISGNTIYF TGTGCCAGCAGTCAACAGCCGGGACGCATCTCTGGAAACACCATATATTTT
TRBJ1-1 TRBV13 few - CASSTGPPEAFF TGTGCCAGCAGCACCGGACCCCCTGAAGCTTTCTTT
TRBJ2-1 TRBV7-9 many - CASSSGSGNEQFF TGTGCCAGCAGCTCCGGCTCGGGGAATGAGCAGTTCTTC
TRBJ2-2 TRBV3-1 many TRBD2 CASSLVAGDRELFF TGTGCCAGCAGCCTCGTAGCGGGAGATCGGGAGCTGTTTTTT
TRBJ2-3 TRBV20-1 many TRBD2 CSALAGAGGDTQYF TGCAGTGCCCTAGCGGGAGCGGGGGGTGATACGCAGTATTTT
TRBJ2-7 TRBV29-1 - TRBD1 CSAAEGALQNNEQYF TGCAGCGCAGCAGAGGGGGCCCTCCAGAACAACGAGCAGTACTTC
TRBJ2-4 TRBV20-1 few TRBD2 CSARDPSREGNIQYF TGCAGTGCTAGAGACCCCAGTAGGGAGGGAAACATTCAGTACTTC
TRBJ2-3 TRBV5-4 - TRBD1 CASSPGTGDTDTQYF TGTGCCAGCAGCCCCGGGACAGGAGACACAGATACGCAGTATTTT
TRBJ2-1 TRBV15 many - CATAQKRDTYNEQFF TGTGCCACCGCACAGAAGAGGGACACCTACAATGAGCAGTTCTTC
TRBJ2-7 TRBV2 - TRBD2 CASRAEASGNYEQYF TGTGCCAGCAGGGCCGAGGCTAGCGGAAACTACGAGCAGTACTTC
TRBJ2-1 TRBV6-1 - - CASSEPHGGLADLEQFF TGTGCCAGCAGTGAACCCCACGGGGGGCTAGCGGACTTGGAGCAGTTCTTC
TRBJ2-1 TRBV12-5 many - CASGPLGRYNEQFF TGTGCTAGTGGTCCCCTGGGGCGATACAATGAGCAGTTCTTC
TRBJ2-4 TRBV27 few - CASIRGAKNIQYF TGTGCCAGCATCCGGGGGGCCAAAAACATTCAGTACTTC
TRBJ2-5 TRBV7-8 - - CASSATGVQETQYF TGTGCCAGCAGCGCGACAGGAGTCCAAGAGACCCAGTACTTC
TRBJ1-1 TRBV10-3 few - CAISESEGDSTEAFF TGTGCCATCAGTGAGTCGGAGGGGGACTCCACTGAAGCTTTCTTT
TRBJ2-1 TRBV3-1 many TRBD2 CASSQDRSGSLQFF TGTGCCAGCAGCCAAGATCGAAGCGGGAGTTTGCAGTTCTTC
TRBJ2-1 TRBV5-6 few TRBD2 CASSPGLAGVFEQFF TGTGCCAGCAGCCCGGGACTAGCGGGAGTCTTTGAGCAGTTCTTC
TRBJ1-5 TRBV19 - - CASSIAGFVNQPQHF TGTGCCAGTAGTATTGCAGGGTTCGTCAATCAGCCCCAGCATTTT
TRBJ2-1 TRBV6-4 - - CASSDSMGDEQFF TGTGCCAGCAGTGACTCGATGGGGGATGAGCAGTTCTTC
TRBJ2-3 TRBV7-9 - TRBD2 CASSLRLAATDTQYF TGTGCCAGCAGCTTAAGACTAGCGGCCACAGATACGCAGTATTTT
TRBJ2-2 TRBV29-1 many TRBD1 CSVEQGDRGSGELFF TGCAGCGTTGAGCAGGGGGACAGGGGGTCCGGGGAGCTGTTTTTT
TRBJ2-3 TRBV7-2 many TRBD2 CASSYQEREWPTDTQYF TGTGCCAGCAGCTACCAAGAGCGGGAGTGGCCCACAGATACGCAGTATTTT
TRBJ2-1 TRBV10-3 few - CAITSDTNEEQFF TGTGCCATCACAAGCGATACTAATGAAGAGCAGTTCTTC
TRBJ2-1 TRBV28 few - CASRQDRNNEQFF TGTGCCAGCAGACAGGACAGAAACAATGAGCAGTTCTTC
TRBJ2-1 TRBV2 - TRBD1 CASSGQQGVQGYGYNEQFF TGTGCCAGCAGTGGTCAGCAGGGGGTCCAAGGGTACGGCTACAATGAGCAGTTCTTC
TRBJ1-5 TRBV19 few - CAISILLGGNQPQHF TGTGCCATTAGTATTTTATTAGGGGGCAATCAGCCCCAGCATTTT
TRBJ2-1 TRBV7-8 many - CASSLLNGGNEQFF TGTGCCAGCAGCTTGCTAAACGGAGGCAATGAGCAGTTCTTC
TRBJ2-3 TRBV6-1 many TRBD2 CASSRLAGGREDTQYF TGTGCCAGCAGTAGACTAGCGGGAGGGCGAGAAGATACGCAGTATTTT
TRBJ2-1 TRBV2 many - CASSEAGVDNEQFF TGTGCCAGCAGTGAAGCCGGGGTAGACAATGAGCAGTTCTTC
TRBJ2-3 TRBV4-1 - TRBD2 CASRASGVLSTDTQYF TGCGCCAGCCGGGCTAGCGGGGTCTTGAGCACAGATACGCAGTATTTT
TRBJ1-2 TRBV27 many - CASSWGGANYGYTF TGTGCCAGCAGTTGGGGTGGCGCTAACTATGGCTACACCTTC
TRBJ1-1 TRBV10-1 many - CASSESRKNTEAFF TGCGCCAGCAGTGAGTCGAGGAAGAACACTGAAGCTTTCTTT
TRBJ1-6 TRBV4-1 many - CASSQDGAGISPLHF TGCGCCAGCAGCCAAGATGGAGCAGGGATTTCACCCCTCCACTTT